This T cell receptor (beta chain) was sequenced during a study of graft-versus-host responses after intestinal transplantation. Assay: immunoSEQ multiplex PCR; the TCRdb copy retains only in-frame clones and omits some. The sample yields tens of thousands of clones, almost 95% seen once. The sequence came from a human patient who received an intestinal transplant, so some T cells may come from the graft donor. Material: PBMCs, obtained about 250 days after intestinal transplant.

CDR3 DNA sequence: TGTGCCAGCAGCTTTGGTAACGAGGTGAGCTCCTACAATGAGCAGTTCTTC. This codes for CASSFGNEVSSYNEQFF. The chain carries TRBV7-9 and TRBJ2-1, with D uncertain. Germline V gene data show CDR1 as SEHNR and CDR2 as FQNEAQ (reference sequence). Trimming left V 3 bases short and J 0 bases short, with 15 bases between. This CDR3 region has 17 residues.